The rows below give T cell receptor beta chains drawn from one sample of a study of cytomegalovirus exposure and HLA in healthy donors. Method: immunoSEQ multiplex PCR; TCRdb's copy keeps in-frame clones and lacks some. The table records approximately 110,000 clones, approximately 80% of them present only once. Input material: PBMCs. These receptors came from a woman younger than 35 in good health and CMV-seropositive. The CDR3 runs from the conserved cysteine through the conserved F or W. Each record gives: V gene, J gene, D gene, clone size, CDR3 DNA, CDR3 protein. The D gene is left open where the match is weak. A row's size may be missing; if present it is once, few, many or a size class.

v_call: TRBV6-5; j_call: TRBJ1-5; d_call: TRBD1; clone_size: -; cdr3_nt: TGTGCCAGCCAGAGAGGGACAGGGAAGGATCAGCCCCAGCATTTT; cdr3_aa: CASQRGTGKDQPQHF
v_call: TRBV7-9; j_call: TRBJ1-1; d_call: -; clone_size: -; cdr3_nt: TGTTCCAGCAGCTTGGGGGGGAGCACTGAAGCTTTCTTT; cdr3_aa: CSSSLGGSTEAFF
v_call: TRBV5-4; j_call: TRBJ1-1; d_call: TRBD1; clone_size: -; cdr3_nt: TGTGCCAGCAGCTTGGCCAAACGACAGGGGAACACTGAAGCTTTCTTT; cdr3_aa: CASSLAKRQGNTEAFF
v_call: TRBV7-9; j_call: TRBJ2-1; d_call: -; clone_size: -; cdr3_nt: TGTGCCAGCGGAGCACACCCGAGCTCCTACAATGAGCAGTTCTTC; cdr3_aa: CASGAHPSSYNEQFF
v_call: TRBV9; j_call: TRBJ1-1; d_call: -; clone_size: -; cdr3_nt: TGTGCCAGCAGCGCGAGAGACGGGAGTCCTGAAGCTTTCTTT; cdr3_aa: CASSARDGSPEAFF
v_call: TRBV5-4; j_call: TRBJ1-2; d_call: TRBD1; clone_size: once; cdr3_nt: TGTGCCAGCAGCACGACAGGGGAGTATGGCTACACCTTC; cdr3_aa: CASSTTGEYGYTF
v_call: TRBV5-1; j_call: TRBJ2-1; d_call: TRBD2; clone_size: once; cdr3_nt: TGCGCCAGCAGCTTGGGGACTAGTTCGAATGAGCAGTTCTTC; cdr3_aa: CASSLGTSSNEQFF
v_call: TRBV11-3; j_call: TRBJ2-7; d_call: TRBD1; clone_size: -; cdr3_nt: TGTGCCAGCACCCCTGGACAGGCCTCCTACGAGCAGTACTTC; cdr3_aa: CASTPGQASYEQYF
v_call: TRBV29-1; j_call: TRBJ2-5; d_call: -; clone_size: -; cdr3_nt: TGCAGCGCTCAGCGGAGGGTTCACCCCCAAGAGACCCAGTACTTC; cdr3_aa: CSAQRRVHPQETQYF
v_call: TRBV5-1; j_call: TRBJ2-7; d_call: TRBD1; clone_size: few; cdr3_nt: TGCGCCAGCAGCTTCAGACAGGGATCCTACGAGCAGTACTTC; cdr3_aa: CASSFRQGSYEQYF
v_call: TRBV15; j_call: TRBJ2-2; d_call: -; clone_size: -; cdr3_nt: TGTGCCACCAGCAGAGATCAGGCAGCCGGGGAGCTGTTTTTT; cdr3_aa: CATSRDQAAGELFF
v_call: TRBV5-1; j_call: TRBJ2-1; d_call: -; clone_size: -; cdr3_nt: TGCGCCAGCAGCTTGGGACTAGGGAGCTCCTACAATGAGCAGTTCTTC; cdr3_aa: CASSLGLGSSYNEQFF
v_call: TRBV28; j_call: TRBJ1-2; d_call: TRBD1; clone_size: once; cdr3_nt: TGTGCCAGCAGTCCAGGGGGCGGCGCTAACTATGGCTACACCTTC; cdr3_aa: CASSPGGGANYGYTF
v_call: TRBV10-3; j_call: TRBJ1-2; d_call: TRBD1; clone_size: -; cdr3_nt: TGTGCCATCAGTGAGTCGCAACAATTCCTAGGGACAGCCAACTATGGCTACACCTTC; cdr3_aa: CAISESQQFLGTANYGYTF
v_call: TRBV7-9; j_call: TRBJ1-1; d_call: -; clone_size: few; cdr3_nt: TGTGCCAGCAGCCCGCAGGGTAGTGAAGCTTTCTTT; cdr3_aa: CASSPQGSEAFF
v_call: TRBV5-8; j_call: TRBJ2-2; d_call: -; clone_size: -; cdr3_nt: TGTGCCAGCAGCTTGGCGGGGAGTACAATGGGGGAGCTGTTTTTT; cdr3_aa: CASSLAGSTMGELFF
v_call: TRBV19; j_call: TRBJ1-3; d_call: -; clone_size: -; cdr3_nt: TGTGCCAGTAGCCAGTTTGCAGGGCTCTCTGGAAACACCATATATTTT; cdr3_aa: CASSQFAGLSGNTIYF
v_call: TRBV9; j_call: TRBJ1-2; d_call: TRBD1; clone_size: -; cdr3_nt: TGTGCCAGCAGCGTAGCACGGGACAGTGCTTATGGCTACACCTTC; cdr3_aa: CASSVARDSAYGYTF
v_call: TRBV5-4; j_call: TRBJ1-3; d_call: -; clone_size: few; cdr3_nt: TGTGCCAGCAGCGCTCGGGGCGGGGGAGGAAACACCATATATTTT; cdr3_aa: CASSARGGGGNTIYF
v_call: TRBV19; j_call: TRBJ2-1; d_call: TRBD2; clone_size: -; cdr3_nt: TGTGCCACTCGGATGGGAGGGACTGGGGGCAATGAGCAGTTCTTC; cdr3_aa: CATRMGGTGGNEQFF
v_call: TRBV7-9; j_call: TRBJ1-2; d_call: TRBD1; clone_size: -; cdr3_nt: TGTTCCAGCAGCCCCGGACAGGGAGGGGGCTACACCTTC; cdr3_aa: CSSSPGQGGGYTF
v_call: TRBV30; j_call: TRBJ2-1; d_call: TRBD2; clone_size: -; cdr3_nt: TGTGCCTGGAGTGTACGCGGGGGACGGTTCTTC; cdr3_aa: CAWSVRGGRFF